A single sample is the source of the 3 T cell receptor beta chains below, sequenced in a study of CD8+ T cells in alopecia areata. It was cDNA, reverse transcribed from extracted RNA, that served as the sequencing template. The data were produced by immunoSEQ multiplex PCR, yet TCRdb's version contains in-frame clones alone and is incomplete. The sample shows approximately 200,000 clones, around two fifths of them seen only once. Treatment in this sample: oral pan-JAK inhibitor, 5-10 mg twice daily. The sequences come from CD4+ T cells sorted from blood, collected at approximately week 36, from a patient treated with tofacitinib. These receptors were collected from a human donor with alopecia areata.

This clone occurred many times. J is TRBJ2-1 and V is TRBV30; 12 nucleotides agree with TRBD2. This CDR3 is built from 17 residues. After removal of 0 bases from V and 8 bases from J, the junction contained 11 bases not matched to a gene. In germline, CDR1 is GTSNPN, CDR2 SVGIG (reference sequence). The CDR3 here is CAWSVSLAGGPGDEQFF. Here the CDR3 DNA reads TGTGCCTGGAGTGTTAGCCTAGCGGGAGGGCCAGGCGATGAGCAGTTCTTC. The full variable domain, with the rest looked up from reference TRBV30 and TRBJ2-1, is SQTIHQWPATLVQPVGSPLSLECTVEGTSNPNLYWYRQAAGRGLQLLFYSVGIGQISSEVPQNLSASRPQDRQFILSSKKLLLSDSGFYLCAWSVSLAGGPGDEQFFGPGTRLTVL.

This clone appeared a single time. V gene TRBV20-1 combines with J gene TRBJ2-1; D call uncertain. CDR3 length: 11 amino acids. The germline CDR1 and CDR2 sequences are DFQATT and SNEGSKA (reference sequence). V lost 6 bases to trimming and J lost 5 bases, with 8 bases between them. CDR3 amino acids: CSAVEHNEQFF. In DNA, the CDR3 is TGCAGTGCCGTGGAGCACAATGAGCAGTTCTTC.

The V and J genes are TRBV19 and TRBJ1-1, with D hard to call. The V gene's germline CDR1 is LNHDA and CDR2 SQIVND (reference sequence). V was shortened by 8 bases and J by 2 bases, with 12 bases between the two germline ends. CDR3 length: 13 residues. The CDR3, as DNA: TGTGCCAGTCTCGGGAGGCGAAACACTGAAGCTTTCTTT. Amino acids: CASLGRRNTEAFF.